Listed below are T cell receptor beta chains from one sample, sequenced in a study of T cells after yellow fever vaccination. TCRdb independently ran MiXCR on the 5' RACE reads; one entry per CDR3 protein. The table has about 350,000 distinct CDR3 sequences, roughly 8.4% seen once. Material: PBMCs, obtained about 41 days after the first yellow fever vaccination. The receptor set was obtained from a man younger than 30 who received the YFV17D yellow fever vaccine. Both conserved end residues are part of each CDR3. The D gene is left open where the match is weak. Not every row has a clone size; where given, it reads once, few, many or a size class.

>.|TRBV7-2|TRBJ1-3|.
TGTGCCAGCAGCCCCGGGGCGAGCTCTGGAAACACCATATATTTT
CASSPGASSGNTIYF
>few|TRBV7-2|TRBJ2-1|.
TGTGCCAGCAAGGGCAGGGTAATCAATGAGCAGTTCTTC
CASKGRVINEQFF
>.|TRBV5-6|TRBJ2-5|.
TGTGCCAGCAGCTTGCTTGGGACGGGAAAAGAGACCCAGTACTTC
CASSLLGTGKETQYF
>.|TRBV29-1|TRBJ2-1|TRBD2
TGCAGCGCAGAAGGACTAGCGGGGAGGTACAATGAGCAGTTCTTC
CSAEGLAGRYNEQFF
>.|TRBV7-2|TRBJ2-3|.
TGTGCCAGCAGCTTACGGCTAGTTGTCGATACGCAGTATTTT
CASSLRLVVDTQYF
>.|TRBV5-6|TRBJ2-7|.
TGTGCCAGCAGCTTGGGTGATCCCTACGAGCAGTACTTC
CASSLGDPYEQYF
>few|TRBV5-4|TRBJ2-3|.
TGTGCCAGCAGCTTCATAGCCACCGATACGCAGTATTTT
CASSFIATDTQYF
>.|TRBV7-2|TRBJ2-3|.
TGTGCCAGCAGCCAGACTAGAGGGGCGACAGATACGCAGTATTTT
CASSQTRGATDTQYF
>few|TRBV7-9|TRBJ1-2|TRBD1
TGTGCCAGCAGCCAAATGACAGGGGCTGATGGCTACACCTTC
CASSQMTGADGYTF
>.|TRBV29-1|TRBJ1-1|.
TGCAGCGTTGAAGACAGGAACACTGAAGCTTTCTTT
CSVEDRNTEAFF
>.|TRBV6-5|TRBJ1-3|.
TGTGCCAGCAGTTCTGATGTTAGGGTGGGCTCTGGAAACACCATATATTTT
CASSSDVRVGSGNTIYF